The 30 T cell receptor beta chains listed next were all sequenced from one sample in a study of cytomegalovirus exposure and HLA in healthy donors. 60 Vbeta and 13 Jbeta primers were used in PCR. Data came from immunoSEQ multiplex PCR; TCRdb stores just in-frame clones and leaves some out. The table lists about 150,000 clones, roughly 80% of them singletons. The sample comprised PBMCs. The receptors shown here come from a male donor in good health and CMV-seropositive.

The chain recombines TRBV14 with TRBJ2-7; the D gene is possibly TRBD1 (5 bases). The germline CDR1 and CDR2 sequences are SGHDN and FVKESK. This CDR3 has 14 residues. With 3 bases removed from V and 5 bases from J, the gap between germline ends came to 14 bases. CDR3: CASSQTHRRDEQYF. The CDR3 nucleotides are TGTGCCAGCAGCCAGACACACAGGCGTGACGAGCAGTACTTC.

V and J are TRBV19 and TRBJ2-5; 7 nucleotides line up with TRBD1. CDR3 length: 14 residues. The J segment lost 3 bases and the V segment lost 4 bases, leaving 5 bases of the junction unmatched. The germline CDR1 and CDR2 sequences are LNHDA and SQIVND (reference sequence). CDR3 residues: CASSTRDREETQYF. The DNA for the CDR3 is TGTGCCAGTAGTACTCGTGACAGGGAAGAGACCCAGTACTTC.

The CDR3 protein is CASSRDRGGREKLFF. CDR3 DNA sequence: TGTGCCAGCAGCCGGGATCGAGGGGGACGGGAAAAACTGTTTTTT. The chain employs TRBV7-6 and TRBJ1-4; maybe TRBD1 (6 bases). V lost 5 bases to trimming and J lost 8 bases, with 18 bases between them. The germline CDR1 and CDR2 sequences are SGHVS and FNYEAQ. There are 15 residues in the CDR3.

The chain recombines TRBV2 with TRBJ2-2; TRBD2 matches at 14 bases. Germline assignment: CDR1 SNHLY and CDR2 FYNNEI. V lost 7 bases to trimming and J lost 8 bases; unmatched junction nucleotides: 9. The CDR3 totals 16 residues. This CDR3 is CASISGTSGSDGELFF. The CDR3 DNA reads as TGTGCCAGCATCTCCGGGACTAGCGGGAGTGATGGGGAGCTGTTTTTT. Filled out from reference TRBV2 and TRBJ2-2, the complete variable domain reads EPEVTQTPSHQVTQMGQEVILRCVPISNHLYFYWYRQILGQKVEFLVSFYNNEISEKSEIFDDQFSVERPDGSNFTLKIRSTKLEDSAMYFCASISGTSGSDGELFFGEGSRLTVL.

On this clone: The junction differs from germline at one of its ends, possibly a read error. The rearrangement uses TRBV7-9 and TRBJ2-7; D possibly corresponds to TRBD1 (6 bases). The germline V gene has CDR1 SEHNR and CDR2 FQNEAQ (reference sequence). The CDR3 loop spans 13 amino acids. The CDR3 coding sequence is TGTTCCAGCAGCTTAGACGGGACATCCGAGCAGTACTTC. It translates to CSSSLDGTSEQYF.

The chain links TRBV5-1 to TRBJ2-3; 8 bases match TRBD1. CDR1 is SGHRS and CDR2 is YFSETQ in the germline V gene. This CDR3 is 15 amino acids long. V dropped 3 bases and J dropped 5; count of bases not matched to a gene: 8. As DNA, the CDR3 is TGCGCCAGCAGCTACGGACAGGGAGAAATAGATACGCAGTATTTT. Protein product: CASSYGQGEIDTQYF. Filled out from reference TRBV5-1 and TRBJ2-3, the complete variable domain reads KAGVTQTPRYLIKTRGQQVTLSCSPISGHRSVSWYQQTPGQGLQFLFEYFSETQRNKGNFPGRFSGRQFSNSRSEMNVSTLELGDSALYLCASSYGQGEIDTQYFGPGTRLTVL.

CDR3 in amino acids: CASSSRDSLLLSPLHF. The CDR3 nucleotides are TGTGCCAGCAGCTCAAGGGACAGTCTCCTGCTTTCACCCCTCCACTTT. V and J are TRBV7-9 and TRBJ1-6, with 7 bases fitting TRBD1. V shed 4 bases and J 9 bases; nucleotides not matched to a gene: 12. The CDR3 loop spans 16 amino acids. Germline V lookup: CDR1 SEHNR, CDR2 FQNEAQ (reference sequence).

The rearrangement uses TRBV19 and TRBJ2-5; 9 bases are a match to TRBD1. Germline lookup yields CDR1 LNHDA and CDR2 SQIVND (reference sequence). The CDR3 runs 15 residues. The V gene end was trimmed by 7 bases and the J gene end by 6 bases; junction bases not matched to a gene: 12. CDR3 nucleotides: TGTGCCAGTACTAGTCAACAGGGGGCGTGGAAGACCCAGTACTTC. Protein sequence: CASTSQQGAWKTQYF.

The rearrangement links TRBV19 to TRBJ1-3; no reliable D call. The length of the CDR3 is 14 residues. V was clipped by 10 bases and J by 4 bases, with 17 bases between them. The germline V gene encodes CDR1 LNHDA and CDR2 SQIVND (reference sequence). The CDR3 here is CATTPLNLGNTIYF. CDR3 nucleotides: TGTGCCACCACCCCGCTTAACTTAGGAAACACCATATATTTT.

The chain combines TRBV6-1 with TRBJ1-2; D gene unclear. Germline V CDR1 and CDR2: MNHNS, SASEGT. The CDR3 length is 13 residues. Trimming left V 2 bases short and J 1 base short, with 5 bases between. The CDR3, as DNA: TGTGCCAGCAGTGAAAGAGATAACTATGGCTACACCTTC. It yields the protein CASSERDNYGYTF.

This clone occurred a few times. The chain joins TRBV6-5 to TRBJ1-6; D is ambiguous. This CDR3 contains 14 residues. In germline, CDR1 is MNHEY, CDR2 SVGAGI. The V end was cut by 2 bases, the J end by 7 bases, with 9 bases between. Written as DNA, the CDR3 is TGTGCCAGCAGTTACGAGGGAAGGAATTCACCCCTCCACTTT. Translating gives CASSYEGRNSPLHF.

The J gene is TRBJ2-1, the V gene TRBV10-3; 10 bases fit TRBD1. Germline V gene sequence: CDR1 ENHRY, CDR2 SYGVKD. J gave up 7 bases and V 3 bases, and 3 bases lay outside the gene matches. The CDR3 covers 14 residues. In DNA, the CDR3 is TGTGCCATCAGTGAACGGACAGGGGGGAATGAGCAGTTCTTC. Translating it yields CAISERTGGNEQFF.

This chain joins TRBV7-9 and TRBJ2-5; 7 bases are a match to TRBD2. The J call is doubtful: the DNA matches TRBJ2-7 better. Germline V CDR1 and CDR2: SEHNR, FQNEAQ (reference sequence). CDR3 length: 12 amino acids. The CDR3 bases are TGTGCCAGCAGCCGGGACTACTACGAGCAGTACTTC. Amino acids: CASSRDYYEQYF.

Note on this clone: Other DNA sequences in the same sample also yield this CDR3. The J gene is TRBJ2-6, the V gene TRBV28; D gene unclear. Germline CDR1 and CDR2: MDHEN and SYDVKM. V shed 4 bases and J shed 0 bases, with 4 bases lying between them. This CDR3 spans 14 amino acids. The CDR3 region is CASSSISGANVLTF. CDR3 DNA sequence: TGTGCCAGCAGTTCAATCTCTGGGGCCAACGTCCTGACTTTC.

The chain uses TRBV27 and TRBJ2-3; D is perhaps TRBD1 (6 bases). V lost 5 bases, J lost 9 bases, and 18 bases lay in between. The length of the CDR3 is 14 residues. From germline, CDR1 is MNHEY and CDR2 SMNVEV (reference sequence). The CDR3 coding sequence is TGTGCCAGCAGTCTGCCAGAGGGGGTGGGGACGCAGTATTTT. Translation gives CASSLPEGVGTQYF.

This clone occurred once. The rearrangement links TRBV10-3 to TRBJ2-3, with a weak D call TRBD1 (6 bases). Deletions cut 6 bases from V and 0 bases from J, with 13 bases between. Germline CDR1 and CDR2: ENHRY and SYGVKD. The CDR3 sequence is 15 residues long. DNA of the CDR3: TGTGCCATCAGGACAGGTGGACAAAGCACAGATACGCAGTATTTT. Encoded protein: CAIRTGGQSTDTQYF.

This clone appeared a single time. V and J are TRBV28 and TRBJ1-4; 7 nucleotides line up with TRBD1. Germline trimming cut 10 bases from V and 6 bases from J; bases unmatched to any gene: 11. The CDR3 contains 14 residues. Germline V gene lookup returns CDR1 MDHEN and CDR2 SYDVKM. CDR3 coding DNA: TGTGCCATACAGGGGTCCGGGGTTGATGAAAAACTGTTTTTT. Protein sequence: CAIQGSGVDEKLFF.

The chain employs TRBV7-9 and TRBJ1-4; 9 bases match TRBD1. The V and J ends lost 1 base and 8 bases, in that order; junction bases with no gene match: 8. This CDR3 comprises 16 residues. CDR1 is SEHNR, CDR2 FQNEAQ, per germline (reference sequence). DNA of the CDR3: TGTGCCAGCAGCTTAGGGCGGGACAGGGTCGTGGAAAAACTGTTTTTT. Translating it yields CASSLGRDRVVEKLFF. The whole variable domain, filled in from reference TRBV7-9 and TRBJ1-4, reads DTGVSQNPRHKITKRGQNVTFRCDPISEHNRLYWYRQTLGQGPEFLTYFQNEAQLEKSRLLSDRFSAERPKGSFSTLEIQRTEQGDSAMYLCASSLGRDRVVEKLFFGSGTQLSVL.

The rearrangement joins TRBV14 to TRBJ2-1; D is unresolved. Per germline, CDR1 SGHDN and CDR2 FVKESK. V was clipped by 1 base and J by 3 bases, with 7 bases between them. The CDR3 covers 14 residues. In nucleotides, the CDR3 is TGTGCCAGCAGCCAAGGTCCACTCTACAATGAGCAGTTCTTC. Translating gives CASSQGPLYNEQFF.

V is TRBV7-8 and J is TRBJ2-1; 9 bases are a match to TRBD2. J lost 8 bases, V lost 5 bases, and 10 bases had no gene match. The CDR3 has 15 amino acids. The V gene's germline CDR1 is SGHVS and CDR2 FQNEAQ. The chain's CDR3 is CASSQDGGRAHEQFF. Written as DNA, the CDR3 is TGTGCCAGCAGCCAGGATGGCGGGAGGGCTCATGAGCAGTTCTTC.

This chain connects TRBV19 to TRBJ2-7, with 9 bases fitting TRBD1. CDR1 is LNHDA and CDR2 is SQIVND in the germline V gene (reference sequence). V shed 7 bases and J 5 bases; nucleotides not matched to a gene: 6. CDR3 length: 13 amino acids. CDR3 residues: CASNGDREHEQYF. The CDR3 DNA reads as TGTGCCAGTAACGGGGACAGGGAACACGAGCAGTACTTC.

The chain recombines TRBV5-4 with TRBJ2-5; TRBD1 matches at 7 bases. Germline CDR1 reads SGHNT; CDR2 reads YYREEE (reference sequence). There are 14 residues in the CDR3. The J segment lost 3 bases and the V segment lost 1 base, leaving 3 bases of the junction unmatched. CDR3 coding DNA: TGTGCCAGCAGCTTGAAACAGGGGAAAGAGACCCAGTACTTC. It translates to CASSLKQGKETQYF.

The chain joins TRBV5-1 to TRBJ2-7; TRBD1 might be the D (5 bases). Germline V gives CDR1 SGHRS, CDR2 YFSETQ. CDR3 length equals 13 residues. The V gene lost 6 bases and the J gene lost 7 bases, with 17 bases spanning the gap. The CDR3 sequence is CASTERGPGEQYF. DNA for the CDR3: TGCGCCAGCACAGAAAGGGGTCCGGGTGAGCAGTACTTC.

The sample holds one count of this clone. This chain uses TRBV28 with TRBJ1-4; a weak D match, TRBD1 (5 bases). Germline V gene lookup returns CDR1 MDHEN and CDR2 SYDVKM. This CDR3 contains 15 residues. The V and J ends lost 6 bases and 0 bases respectively, with 11 bases between them. In DNA, the CDR3 is TGTGCCAGCAGCGCGGGGGATGCAACTAATGAAAAACTGTTTTTT. Protein product: CASSAGDATNEKLFF. Complete variable domain (other parts from reference TRBV28 and TRBJ1-4): DVKVTQSSRYLVKRTGEKVFLECVQDMDHENMFWYRQDPGLGLRLIYFSYDVKMKEKGDIPEGYSVSREKKERFSLILESASTNQTSMYLCASSAGDATNEKLFFGSGTQLSVL.

In this sample, this clone turned up a few times. The chain is built from TRBV9 and TRBJ1-1; D may be TRBD1 (5 bases). The germline gives CDR1 SGDLS, CDR2 YYNGEE. This CDR3 comprises 15 residues. V was trimmed by 2 bases and J by 1 base, leaving 12 bases between them. The CDR3 DNA follows: TGTGCCAGCAGCGTTCTCGGGGGGGGGAACACTGAAGCTTTCTTT. Its protein product is CASSVLGGGNTEAFF. Drawing the rest from reference TRBV9 and TRBJ1-1, the complete variable domain is DSGVTQTPKHLITATGQRVTLRCSPRSGDLSVYWYQQSLDQGLQFLIQYYNGEERAKGNILERFSAQQFPDLHSELNLSSLELGDSALYFCASSVLGGGNTEAFFGQGTRLTVV.

The chain uses TRBV25-1 and TRBJ2-5; 7 bases line up with TRBD1. The ends lost 8 bases at V and 2 bases at J; junction bases unmatched: 5. The CDR3 is 13 amino acids. Germline assignment: CDR1 MGHDK and CDR2 SYGVNS. The CDR3 protein is CASWDRTQETQYF. The CDR3, as DNA: TGTGCCAGCTGGGACAGAACACAAGAGACCCAGTACTTC.

J is TRBJ2-1 and V is TRBV7-3; 10 positions agree with TRBD1. The germline gives CDR1 SGHTA, CDR2 FQGTGA. This CDR3 contains 19 residues. V shed 2 bases, J shed 4 bases, and the junction held 14 bases outside the gene matches. The CDR3 here is CASSLDSRLGGQGYNEQFF. CDR3 in DNA: TGTGCCAGCAGCTTAGATAGCCGTTTGGGGGGACAGGGGTACAATGAGCAGTTCTTC.

This chain links TRBV5-1 with TRBJ2-6, with D maybe TRBD1 (6 bases). Trimming stripped 9 bases from V and 1 base from J, with 20 bases between. The CDR3 is made up of 17 amino acids. Germline CDR1 reads SGHRS; CDR2 reads YFSETQ. The CDR3 DNA reads TGCGCCACCCTACCAGGGGCTCTGCGGTCTGGGGCCAACGTCCTGACTTTC. Translation: CATLPGALRSGANVLTF.

The chain recombines TRBV19 with TRBJ2-7; TRBD1 is a possible D gene (6 bases). The CDR3 loop spans 14 amino acids. Trimming took 1 base from V and 4 from J, leaving 11 bases between them. Germline CDR1 LNHDA, CDR2 SQIVND (reference sequence). The CDR3 protein is CASSIGTGWYEQYF. The CDR3 region has the DNA TGTGCCAGTAGTATAGGTACAGGGTGGTACGAGCAGTACTTC.

The chain has TRBV29-1 and TRBJ1-2; D unclear. This CDR3 has 13 residues. CDR1 and CDR2 (germline): SQVTM, ANQGSEA. Trimming shortened V by 7 bases and J by 1 base, and 13 bases separated the two germline ends. In nucleotides, the CDR3 is TGCAGCGCAAACGGCGGGGATAACTATGGCTACACCTTC. Residues: CSANGGDNYGYTF.